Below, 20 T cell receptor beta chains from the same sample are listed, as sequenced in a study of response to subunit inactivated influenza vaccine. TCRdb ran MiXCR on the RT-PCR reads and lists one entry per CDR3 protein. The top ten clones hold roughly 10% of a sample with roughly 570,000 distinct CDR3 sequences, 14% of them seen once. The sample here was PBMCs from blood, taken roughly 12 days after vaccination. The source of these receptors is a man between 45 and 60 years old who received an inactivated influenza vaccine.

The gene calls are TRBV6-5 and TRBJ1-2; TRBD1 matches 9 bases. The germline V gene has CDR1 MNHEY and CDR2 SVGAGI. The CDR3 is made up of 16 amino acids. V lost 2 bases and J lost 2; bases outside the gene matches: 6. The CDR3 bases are TGTGCCAGCAGTTACGGTCATGGACAGGGGAACTATGGCTACACCTTC. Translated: CASSYGHGQGNYGYTF.

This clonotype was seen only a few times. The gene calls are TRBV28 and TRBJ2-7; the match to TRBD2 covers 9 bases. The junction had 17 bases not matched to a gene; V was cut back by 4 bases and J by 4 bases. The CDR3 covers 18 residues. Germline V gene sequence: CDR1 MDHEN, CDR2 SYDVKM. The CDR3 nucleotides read TGTGCCAGCAGTTCCCCTCCGCGGACTAGCGCCCGGACGTACGAGCAGTACTTC. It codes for CASSSPPRTSARTYEQYF.

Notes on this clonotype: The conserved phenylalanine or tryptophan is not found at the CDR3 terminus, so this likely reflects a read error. CDR3 coding DNA: TGTGCCGGCAGGGAGTCCGAGTGGCGACTTGGGGCCAACGTCCTGACTTTG. It translates to CAGRESEWRLGANVLTL. The genes are TRBV6-2 or TRBV6-3 and TRBJ2-6; possibly TRBD1 or TRBD2 for D (5 bases each). The CDR3 extends over 17 amino acids. The V gene's germline CDR1 is MNHEY and CDR2 SVGEGT.

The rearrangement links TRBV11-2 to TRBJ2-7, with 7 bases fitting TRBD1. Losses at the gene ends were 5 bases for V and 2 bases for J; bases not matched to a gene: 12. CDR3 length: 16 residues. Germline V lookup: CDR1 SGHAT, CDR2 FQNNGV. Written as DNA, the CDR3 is TGTGCCAGCAGCCCGGGACAGAGGGTCTCCGCCTACGAGCAGTACTTC. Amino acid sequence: CASSPGQRVSAYEQYF.

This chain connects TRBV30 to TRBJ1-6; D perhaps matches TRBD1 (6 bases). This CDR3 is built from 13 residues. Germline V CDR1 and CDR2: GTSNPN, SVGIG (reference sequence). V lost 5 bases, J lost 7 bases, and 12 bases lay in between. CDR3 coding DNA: TGTGCCTGGTCCATCCAGGGGAATTCACCCCTCCACTTT. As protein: CAWSIQGNSPLHF.

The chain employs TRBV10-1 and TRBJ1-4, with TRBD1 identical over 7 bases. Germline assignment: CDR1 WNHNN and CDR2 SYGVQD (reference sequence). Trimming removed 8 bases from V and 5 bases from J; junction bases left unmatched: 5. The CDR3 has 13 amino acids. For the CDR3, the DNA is TGCGCCAGCCAGGGACAGCTAAATGAAAAACTGTTTTTT. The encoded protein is CASQGQLNEKLFF.

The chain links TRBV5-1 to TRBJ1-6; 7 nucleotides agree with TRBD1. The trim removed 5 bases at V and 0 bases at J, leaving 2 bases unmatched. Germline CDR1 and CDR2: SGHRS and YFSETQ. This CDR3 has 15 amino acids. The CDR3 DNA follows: TGCGCCAGCAGTCAGGGGGACTCCTATAATTCACCCCTCCACTTT. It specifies CASSQGDSYNSPLHF.

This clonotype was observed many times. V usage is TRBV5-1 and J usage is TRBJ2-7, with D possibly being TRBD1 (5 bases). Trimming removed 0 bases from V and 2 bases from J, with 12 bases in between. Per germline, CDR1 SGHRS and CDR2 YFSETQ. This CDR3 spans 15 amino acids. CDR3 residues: CASSLVATEAYEQYF. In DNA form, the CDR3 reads TGCGCCAGCAGCTTGGTGGCGACAGAGGCCTACGAGCAGTACTTC. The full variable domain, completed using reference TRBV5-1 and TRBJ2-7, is KAGVTQTPRYLIKTRGQQVTLSCSPISGHRSVSWYQQTPGQGLQFLFEYFSETQRNKGNFPGRFSGRQFSNSRSEMNVSTLELGDSALYLCASSLVATEAYEQYFGPGTRLTVT.

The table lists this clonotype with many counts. The CDR3: CSARTSGYNEQFF. In DNA, the CDR3 is TGCAGTGCGAGGACTAGCGGGTACAATGAGCAGTTCTTC. This rearrangement joins TRBV20-1 to TRBJ2-1; TRBD2 matches 11 bases. Losses at the gene ends were 6 bases for V and 4 bases for J; bases not matched to a gene: 2. This CDR3 is built from 13 residues. CDR1 is DFQATT and CDR2 is SNEGSKA in the germline V gene (reference sequence).

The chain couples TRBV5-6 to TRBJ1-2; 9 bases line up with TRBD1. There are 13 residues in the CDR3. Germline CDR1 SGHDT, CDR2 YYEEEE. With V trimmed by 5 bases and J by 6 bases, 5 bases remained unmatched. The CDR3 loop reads CASRQQGADGYTF. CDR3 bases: TGTGCCAGCAGACAACAGGGGGCGGATGGCTACACCTTC. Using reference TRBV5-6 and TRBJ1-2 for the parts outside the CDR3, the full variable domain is DAGVTQSPTHLIKTRGQQVTLRCSPKSGHDTVSWYQQALGQGPQFIFQYYEEEERQRGNFPDRFSGHQFPNYSSELNVNALLLGDSALYLCASRQQGADGYTFGSGTRLTVV.

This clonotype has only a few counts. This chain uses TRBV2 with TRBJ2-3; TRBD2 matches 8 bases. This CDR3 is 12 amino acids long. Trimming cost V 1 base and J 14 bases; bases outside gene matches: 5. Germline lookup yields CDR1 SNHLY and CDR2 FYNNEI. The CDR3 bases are TGTGCCAGCAGTGAAGTGGGCGGGGGGTTGTATTTT. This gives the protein CASSEVGGGLYF.

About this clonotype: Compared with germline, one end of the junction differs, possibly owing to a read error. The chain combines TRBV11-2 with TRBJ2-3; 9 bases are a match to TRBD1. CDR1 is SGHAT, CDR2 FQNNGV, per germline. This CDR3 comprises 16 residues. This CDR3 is CASRQKQGAVADTQCF. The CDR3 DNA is TGTGCCAGCAGACAAAAACAGGGGGCGGTCGCAGATACGCAGTGTTTT. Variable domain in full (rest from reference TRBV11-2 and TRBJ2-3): EAGVAQSPRYKIIEKRQSVAFWCNPISGHATLYWYQQILGQGPKLLIQFQNNGVVDDSQLPKDRFSAERLKGVDSTLKIQPAKLEDSAVYLCASRQKQGAVADTQCFGPGTRLTVL.

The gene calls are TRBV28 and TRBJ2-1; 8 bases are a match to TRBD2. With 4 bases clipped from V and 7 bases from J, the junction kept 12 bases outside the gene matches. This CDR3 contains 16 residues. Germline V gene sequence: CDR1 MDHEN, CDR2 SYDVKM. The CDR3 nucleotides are TGTGCCAGCAGTTCCTACTGGGGGACTAGTTTTAATGAGCAGTTCTTC. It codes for CASSSYWGTSFNEQFF.

The CDR3 sequence: CASSPLWGLGSEAFF. The DNA of the CDR3 is TGTGCCAGCAGCCCTTTATGGGGCCTAGGGTCTGAAGCTTTCTTT. The V call is TRBV12-3 or TRBV12-4, the J call TRBJ1-1, with D tentatively TRBD1 (5 bases). The CDR3 runs to 15 residues. Trimming cost V 6 bases and J 6 bases, with 20 bases left between them.

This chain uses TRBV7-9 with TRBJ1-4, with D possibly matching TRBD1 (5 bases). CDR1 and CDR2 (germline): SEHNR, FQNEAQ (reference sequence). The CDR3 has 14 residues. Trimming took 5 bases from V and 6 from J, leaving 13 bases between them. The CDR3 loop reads CASSLGGVDEKLFF. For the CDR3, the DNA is TGTGCCAGCAGCCTCGGGGGGGTTGATGAAAAACTGTTTTTT.

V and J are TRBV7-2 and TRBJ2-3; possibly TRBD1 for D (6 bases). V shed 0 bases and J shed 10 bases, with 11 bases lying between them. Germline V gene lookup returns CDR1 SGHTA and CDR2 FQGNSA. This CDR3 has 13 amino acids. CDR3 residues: CASSLARDTPQYF. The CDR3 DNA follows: TGTGCCAGCAGCTTAGCACGGGACACTCCGCAGTATTTT.

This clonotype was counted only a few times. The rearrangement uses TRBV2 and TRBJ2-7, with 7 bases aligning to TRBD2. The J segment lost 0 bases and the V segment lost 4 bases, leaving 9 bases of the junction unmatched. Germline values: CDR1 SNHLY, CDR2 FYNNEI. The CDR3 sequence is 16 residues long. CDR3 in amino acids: CASSVSKGGSSYEQYF. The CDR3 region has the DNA TGTGCCAGCAGTGTGAGTAAAGGCGGGAGCTCCTACGAGCAGTACTTC.

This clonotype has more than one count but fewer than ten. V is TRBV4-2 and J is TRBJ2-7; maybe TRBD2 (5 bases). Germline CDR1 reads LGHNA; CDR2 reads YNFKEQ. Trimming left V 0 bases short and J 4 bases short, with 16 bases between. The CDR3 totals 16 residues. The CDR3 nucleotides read TGTGCCAGCAGCCAAGATGAGGGTGGGCGCTTTTACGAGCAGTACTTC. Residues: CASSQDEGGRFYEQYF.

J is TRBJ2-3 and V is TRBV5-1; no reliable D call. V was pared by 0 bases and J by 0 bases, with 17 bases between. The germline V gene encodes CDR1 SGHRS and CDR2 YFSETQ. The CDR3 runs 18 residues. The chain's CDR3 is CASSLATIPFPSTDTQYF. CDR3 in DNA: TGCGCCAGCAGCTTGGCCACTATCCCCTTCCCCAGCACAGATACGCAGTATTTT.

The CDR3 spells CATSRDRGSGNTIYF. The CDR3 bases are TGTGCCACCAGCAGAGATAGGGGCTCTGGAAACACCATATATTTT. The chain couples TRBV15 to TRBJ1-3; D possibly corresponds to TRBD1 (5 bases). V lost 0 bases and J 0 bases, leaving 6 bases between the germline ends. The CDR3 extends over 15 amino acids. The germline CDR1 and CDR2 sequences are LNHNV and YYDKDF (reference sequence).